These 12 T cell receptor beta chains were sequenced from one sample in a study of OX40 agonist ivuxolimab in advanced cancers. TCRdb keeps only in-frame clones here, not all; method: immunoSEQ multiplex PCR. Among over 55,000 clones, about 89% were seen once, and the ten largest hold 14%. Sequencing was performed on CD4+ or CD8+ T cells sorted from blood, taken in a trial of the OX40 agonist ivuxolimab. Receptor source: an adult with an advanced solid tumor such as melanoma, head and neck, liver or kidney cancer.

The CDR3, as DNA: TGTGCCAGCAGTATCCGGGACAGGGGAAATGAGCAGTTCTTC. It is translated as CASSIRDRGNEQFF. V and J are TRBV6-5 and TRBJ2-1; 10 nucleotides align to TRBD1. The V gene's germline CDR1 is MNHEY and CDR2 SVGAGI. The CDR3 spans 14 residues. Trimming at V came to 5 bases and at J to 7 bases, leaving 5 bases not matched to a gene.

The chain recombines TRBV11-1 with TRBJ1-1; D is undetermined. The germline gives CDR1 SGHAT, CDR2 FQDESV (reference sequence). This CDR3 comprises 16 residues. Trimming left V 1 base short and J 0 bases short, with 12 bases between. The CDR3 region is CASSLVDPRLNTEAFF. CDR3 in DNA: TGTGCCAGCAGCTTAGTTGATCCCAGGTTGAACACTGAAGCTTTCTTT.

This rearrangement joins TRBV7-8 to TRBJ2-1; D is undetermined. The germline V gene encodes CDR1 SGHVS and CDR2 FQNEAQ. The CDR3 covers 8 residues. Trimming cost V 8 bases and J 9 bases, with 2 bases left between them. CDR3 DNA sequence: TGTGCCAGCGGTGAGCAGTTCTTC. As protein: CASGEQFF. Supplemented by reference TRBV7-8 and TRBJ2-1, the full variable domain reads GAGVSQSPRYKVAKRGQDVALRCDPISGHVSLFWYQQALGQGPEFLTYFQNEAQLDKSGLPSDRFFAERPEGSVSTLKIQRTQQEDSAVYLCASGEQFFGPGTRLTVL.

The chain carries TRBV27 and TRBJ2-7, with 10 bases aligning to TRBD2. Looked up from germline, CDR1 is MNHEY and CDR2 is SMNVEV (reference sequence). V was pared by 4 bases and J by 6 bases, with 15 bases of the junction left unmatched. The CDR3 covers 17 residues. Here the CDR3 DNA reads TGTGCCAGCAGTTCTCAAGGTTCTAGCGGGAGAACGGGCGAGCAGTACTTC. This encodes CASSSQGSSGRTGEQYF.

V usage is TRBV7-9 and J usage is TRBJ2-3; 8 nucleotides agree with TRBD2. The CDR3 spans 16 residues. The J segment lost 6 bases and the V segment lost 4 bases, leaving 12 bases of the junction unmatched. The germline V gene has CDR1 SEHNR and CDR2 FQNEAQ (reference sequence). The CDR3 sequence is CASSSQSGSGRDTQYF. CDR3 bases: TGTGCCAGCAGCTCCCAGAGCGGGAGTGGGAGGGATACGCAGTATTTT.

The chain recombines TRBV30 with TRBJ2-5, with 7 nucleotides matching TRBD2. Trimming at V came to 2 bases and at J to 5 bases, leaving 5 bases not matched to a gene. There are 13 residues in the CDR3. CDR1 GTSNPN and CDR2 SVGIG come from the germline V gene (reference sequence). The CDR3 DNA is TGTGCCTGGAGTAGGGAGGGCGGGGAGACCCAGTACTTC. This translates into CAWSREGGETQYF.

The chain is built from TRBV28 and TRBJ2-1, with 11 bases identical to TRBD2. Losses at the gene ends were 3 bases for V and 1 base for J; bases not matched to a gene: 5. Per germline, CDR1 MDHEN and CDR2 SYDVKM. The CDR3 consists of 17 residues. The CDR3 here is CASSFSVAGGSYNEQFF. The CDR3 DNA reads as TGTGCCAGCAGTTTCTCGGTAGCGGGAGGGTCCTACAATGAGCAGTTCTTC.

This clone was detected only once. The genes are TRBV18 and TRBJ2-3; 10 bases are a match to TRBD2. CDR3 length: 16 amino acids. After removal of 2 bases from V and 3 bases from J, the junction contained 5 bases not matched to a gene. CDR1 is KGHSH, CDR2 LQKENI, per germline. The CDR3 nucleotides read TGTGCCAGCTCACCAGGTAATAGCGGGAGGACAGATACGCAGTATTTT. The encoded protein is CASSPGNSGRTDTQYF.

This clone occurred a few times. The chain is built from TRBV6-5 and TRBJ1-4, with a tentative D call TRBD1 (5 bases). CDR3 length equals 15 residues. Germline V lookup: CDR1 MNHEY, CDR2 SVGAGI. The V end was cut by 4 bases, the J end by 0 bases, with 9 bases between. Here the CDR3 reads CASSSGTSTNEKLFF. The DNA of the CDR3 is TGTGCCAGCAGTTCCGGGACCTCAACTAATGAAAAACTGTTTTTT.

The chain uses TRBV6-1 and TRBJ2-3, with D possibly being TRBD2 (6 bases). The CDR3 loop spans 17 amino acids. V lost 0 bases and J lost 5, with 18 bases in between. Germline assignment: CDR1 MNHNS and CDR2 SASEGT. The CDR3 DNA follows: TGTGCCAGCAGTGAAGCGGGAATAGCGGCTCGGGGAGATACGCAGTATTTT. Its protein product is CASSEAGIAARGDTQYF.

This clone was seen a single time. V is TRBV4-1 and J is TRBJ1-4, with 9 bases fitting TRBD1. With 3 bases clipped from V and 7 bases from J, the junction kept 6 bases outside the gene matches. Per germline, CDR1 MGHRA and CDR2 YSYEKL. There are 15 residues in the CDR3. The chain's CDR3 is CASSHRDREGEKLFF. The CDR3 DNA is TGCGCCAGCAGCCACCGGGACAGGGAGGGTGAAAAACTGTTTTTT.

The rearrangement uses TRBV28 and TRBJ2-4; a possible D gene is TRBD2 (5 bases). The CDR3 totals 14 residues. Germline V gene sequence: CDR1 MDHEN, CDR2 SYDVKM. V was shortened by 3 bases and J by 8 bases, with 14 bases between the two germline ends. CDR3 region: CASSFQRRGDIQYF. CDR3 DNA: TGTGCCAGCAGTTTCCAGCGGAGAGGAGACATTCAGTACTTC.